This TCR beta chain was identified during a study of cytomegalovirus exposure and HLA in healthy donors. Turning to the study itself: The 90 to 150 validation repertoires and the approximately 700 first-cohort repertoires shared a platform, a later analysis reported.

Worth noting for this clone: No antigen is known for it.

CDR3 length equals 15 residues. Germline values: CDR1 SGHAT, CDR2 FQNNGV. The germline V and J ends were trimmed by 5 bases and 0 bases, with 13 bases remaining between them. The assay was immunoSEQ multiplex PCR, and TCRdb's table has in-frame clones only and misses some. The sample records tens of thousands of clones, 90% to 95% being singletons. General study points: It was found in a later analysis that first-cohort TCR clusters tended to co-occur in the 90 to 150 validation repertoires.

The TCR comes from a man younger than 35 in good health and CMV-seronegative. The V and J genes are TRBV11-2 and TRBJ1-1, with a tentative D call TRBD1 (6 bases). The sequencing input was PBMCs. CDR3 region: CASSIGQTMNTEAFF. DNA of the CDR3: TGTGCCAGCAGCATTGGACAGACCATGAACACTGAAGCTTTCTTT.